The rows below give T cell receptor beta chains drawn from one sample of a study of blood T cell repertoires in COVID-19. The data were produced by immunoSEQ multiplex PCR, yet TCRdb's version contains in-frame clones alone and is incomplete. The sample includes around 450,000 clones, around nine tenths of them seen just once. The sequencing sample was made of PBMCs or T cells enriched from blood (not recorded which). The receptor set was obtained from a woman younger than 35 with acute COVID-19. CDR3s include the opening cysteine and the closing phenylalanine or tryptophan. Each record gives: clone size, V gene, D gene, J gene, CDR3 protein, CDR3 DNA. D genes are given only for firm matches. The listing skips clone size in some rows; elsewhere it reads once, few, many or a size class.

clone size: -
V gene: TRBV27
D gene: -
J gene: TRBJ2-1
CDR3 protein: CASSLLGGPYNEQFF
CDR3 DNA: TGTGCCAGCAGCCTCCTCGGGGGGCCTTACAATGAGCAGTTCTTC

clone size: once
V gene: TRBV27
D gene: -
J gene: TRBJ2-5
CDR3 protein: CASSRRLVGETQYF
CDR3 DNA: TGTGCCAGCAGTCGACGACTAGTCGGAGAGACCCAGTACTTC

clone size: once
V gene: TRBV5-1
D gene: TRBD1
J gene: TRBJ2-1
CDR3 protein: CASSLMGQIVASSYNEQFF
CDR3 DNA: TGCGCCAGCAGCTTGATGGGACAGATAGTTGCGAGCTCCTACAATGAGCAGTTCTTC

clone size: -
V gene: TRBV2
D gene: -
J gene: TRBJ2-7
CDR3 protein: CASSPLKGIRYEQYF
CDR3 DNA: TGTGCCAGCAGTCCACTTAAGGGGATCAGGTACGAGCAGTACTTC

clone size: once
V gene: TRBV2
D gene: -
J gene: TRBJ1-1
CDR3 protein: CASSGRVNTEAFF
CDR3 DNA: TGTGCCAGCAGTGGTCGAGTGAACACTGAAGCTTTCTTT

clone size: -
V gene: TRBV27
D gene: TRBD1
J gene: TRBJ1-5
CDR3 protein: CASTGGGGQPQHF
CDR3 DNA: TGTGCCAGTACAGGGGGCGGGGGTCAGCCCCAGCATTTT

clone size: once
V gene: TRBV2
D gene: -
J gene: TRBJ1-2
CDR3 protein: CASSEAVGQINYGYTF
CDR3 DNA: TGTGCCAGCAGTGAAGCCGTCGGACAGATTAACTATGGCTACACCTTC

clone size: -
V gene: TRBV4-3
D gene: -
J gene: TRBJ2-4
CDR3 protein: CASSQSWGRKNIQYF
CDR3 DNA: TGCGCCAGCAGCCAATCCTGGGGCCGAAAAAACATTCAGTACTTC

clone size: once
V gene: TRBV11-2
D gene: TRBD1
J gene: TRBJ1-2
CDR3 protein: CASSSDRDRGHANYGYTF
CDR3 DNA: TGTGCCAGCAGCTCAGACCGGGACAGGGGCCATGCTAACTATGGCTACACCTTC

clone size: -
V gene: TRBV4-3
D gene: TRBD1
J gene: TRBJ1-2
CDR3 protein: CASSQERDRGFIDGYTF
CDR3 DNA: TGCGCCAGCAGCCAAGAAAGGGACAGGGGGTTCATTGATGGCTACACCTTC

clone size: -
V gene: TRBV6-1
D gene: TRBD1
J gene: TRBJ2-7
CDR3 protein: CASSDPGQPTYEQYF
CDR3 DNA: TGTGCCAGCAGTGATCCGGGACAGCCTACCTACGAGCAGTACTTC

clone size: -
V gene: TRBV2
D gene: -
J gene: TRBJ1-1
CDR3 protein: CASSEGGPFTEAFF
CDR3 DNA: TGTGCCAGCAGTGAAGGGGGCCCATTCACTGAAGCTTTCTTT

clone size: -
V gene: TRBV29-1
D gene: -
J gene: TRBJ2-7
CDR3 protein: CSVTGPYEQYF
CDR3 DNA: TGCAGCGTTACAGGGCCCTACGAGCAGTACTTC

clone size: few
V gene: TRBV21-1
D gene: -
J gene: TRBJ1-3
CDR3 protein: CASSIRPKHRELGNTIYF
CDR3 DNA: TGTGCCAGCAGCATAAGACCAAAACACAGGGAACTTGGAAACACCATATATTTT

clone size: -
V gene: TRBV18
D gene: -
J gene: TRBJ1-5
CDR3 protein: CASSPHSGRQQPQHF
CDR3 DNA: TGTGCCAGCTCACCACACAGTGGTCGACAGCAGCCCCAGCATTTT

clone size: -
V gene: TRBV11-2
D gene: TRBD2
J gene: TRBJ2-5
CDR3 protein: CASSGGVETQYF
CDR3 DNA: TGTGCCAGCAGCGGGGGGGTAGAGACCCAGTACTTC

clone size: few
V gene: TRBV7-2
D gene: -
J gene: TRBJ1-2
CDR3 protein: CASSPIRGNYGYTF
CDR3 DNA: TGTGCCAGCAGCCCAATTCGGGGGAACTATGGCTACACCTTC

clone size: -
V gene: TRBV10-3
D gene: -
J gene: TRBJ1-4
CDR3 protein: CAISESTRNEKLFF
CDR3 DNA: TGTGCCATCAGTGAGTCGACTCGGAATGAAAAACTGTTTTTT

clone size: -
V gene: TRBV10-3
D gene: TRBD1
J gene: TRBJ1-2
CDR3 protein: CAISAVGTGGQTNYGYTF
CDR3 DNA: TGTGCCATCAGTGCCGTCGGGACAGGGGGCCAAACTAACTATGGCTACACCTTC

clone size: -
V gene: TRBV28
D gene: TRBD1
J gene: TRBJ1-2
CDR3 protein: CASSLSPGQGNYGYTF
CDR3 DNA: TGTGCCAGCAGTTTATCCCCGGGACAGGGTAACTATGGCTACACCTTC

clone size: -
V gene: TRBV7-9
D gene: TRBD1
J gene: TRBJ2-7
CDR3 protein: CASSHGQAEQYF
CDR3 DNA: TGTGCCAGCAGCCACGGACAGGCCGAGCAGTACTTC

clone size: -
V gene: TRBV12-3/TRBV12-4
D gene: -
J gene: TRBJ2-5
CDR3 protein: CASSLLLETQYF
CDR3 DNA: TGTGCCAGCAGTTTACTTTTAGAGACCCAGTACTTC

clone size: -
V gene: TRBV7-3
D gene: -
J gene: TRBJ2-7
CDR3 protein: CASSLLPGVGYEQYF
CDR3 DNA: TGTGCCAGCAGCTTACTCCCGGGTGTAGGCTACGAGCAGTACTTC

clone size: -
V gene: TRBV19
D gene: -
J gene: TRBJ2-1
CDR3 protein: CASSIRQGFIDEQFF
CDR3 DNA: TGTGCCAGTAGTATACGGCAGGGGTTTATCGATGAGCAGTTCTTC

clone size: -
V gene: TRBV19
D gene: -
J gene: TRBJ2-7
CDR3 protein: CASSMGGYEQYF
CDR3 DNA: TGTGCCAGTAGTATGGGCGGGTACGAGCAGTACTTC

clone size: -
V gene: TRBV19
D gene: -
J gene: TRBJ1-2
CDR3 protein: CASSTAGDLYGYTF
CDR3 DNA: TGTGCCAGTAGTACGGCGGGAGACCTCTATGGCTACACCTTC

clone size: -
V gene: TRBV4-3
D gene: TRBD2
J gene: TRBJ2-7
CDR3 protein: CASSRGLVGEQYF
CDR3 DNA: TGCGCCAGCAGCCGCGGACTAGTGGGAGAGCAGTACTTC

clone size: -
V gene: TRBV5-1
D gene: -
J gene: TRBJ1-1
CDR3 protein: CASSLGQDVTEAFF
CDR3 DNA: TGCGCCAGCAGCTTGGGGCAGGATGTCACTGAAGCTTTCTTT

clone size: -
V gene: TRBV28
D gene: TRBD1
J gene: TRBJ1-2
CDR3 protein: CASSQLTGAGYTF
CDR3 DNA: TGTGCCAGCAGTCAACTCACAGGGGCTGGCTACACCTTC

clone size: few
V gene: TRBV24-1
D gene: TRBD1
J gene: TRBJ1-1
CDR3 protein: CATSDTGGPNTEAFF
CDR3 DNA: TGTGCCACCAGTGATACAGGGGGTCCAAACACTGAAGCTTTCTTT

clone size: once
V gene: TRBV2
D gene: -
J gene: TRBJ2-3
CDR3 protein: CASAPRLASTDTQYF
CDR3 DNA: TGTGCCAGCGCTCCCCGACTCGCAAGCACAGATACGCAGTATTTT

clone size: -
V gene: TRBV5-6
D gene: -
J gene: TRBJ2-7
CDR3 protein: CASSPTVGSTYF
CDR3 DNA: TGTGCCAGCAGCCCGACGGTCGGGAGTACGTACTTC

clone size: -
V gene: TRBV18
D gene: TRBD2
J gene: TRBJ2-1
CDR3 protein: CASSQGTSGIYYNEQFF
CDR3 DNA: TGTGCCAGCTCACAGGGGACTAGCGGGATTTACTACAATGAGCAGTTCTTC

clone size: -
V gene: TRBV7-9
D gene: TRBD1
J gene: TRBJ1-5
CDR3 protein: CASSSGTGGYQPQHF
CDR3 DNA: TGTGCCAGCAGCTCGGGGACAGGGGGATATCAGCCCCAGCATTTT

clone size: -
V gene: TRBV9
D gene: -
J gene: TRBJ2-1
CDR3 protein: CASSVSTSRGNEQFF
CDR3 DNA: TGTGCCAGCAGCGTATCTACTAGTAGAGGGAATGAGCAGTTCTTC

clone size: -
V gene: TRBV19
D gene: TRBD2
J gene: TRBJ2-7
CDR3 protein: CASSIYGALAGELGPEQYF
CDR3 DNA: TGTGCCAGTAGTATTTACGGGGCACTAGCGGGAGAGCTAGGTCCCGAGCAGTACTTC

clone size: -
V gene: TRBV6-1
D gene: TRBD1
J gene: TRBJ2-2
CDR3 protein: CASSEMGQGAGELFF
CDR3 DNA: TGTGCCAGCAGTGAAATGGGACAGGGGGCCGGGGAGCTGTTTTTT

clone size: -
V gene: TRBV2
D gene: -
J gene: TRBJ2-7
CDR3 protein: CASSVLQYEQYF
CDR3 DNA: TGTGCCAGCAGTGTATTACAGTACGAGCAGTACTTC

clone size: few
V gene: TRBV29-1
D gene: -
J gene: TRBJ2-7
CDR3 protein: CSVRSASYEQYF
CDR3 DNA: TGCAGCGTTCGCAGTGCCTCCTACGAGCAGTACTTC

clone size: -
V gene: TRBV27
D gene: -
J gene: TRBJ2-3
CDR3 protein: CASSFYDPRADTQYF
CDR3 DNA: TGTGCCAGCAGTTTTTATGACCCGAGGGCTGATACGCAGTATTTT

clone size: once
V gene: TRBV29-1
D gene: -
J gene: TRBJ2-5
CDR3 protein: CSVDGAQETQYF
CDR3 DNA: TGCAGCGTTGATGGAGCCCAAGAGACCCAGTACTTC

clone size: -
V gene: TRBV23-1
D gene: -
J gene: TRBJ2-7
CDR3 protein: CASSQDGREASYEQYF
CDR3 DNA: TGCGCCAGCAGTCAAGATGGCAGGGAAGCCTCCTACGAGCAGTACTTC

clone size: many
V gene: TRBV15
D gene: -
J gene: TRBJ1-5
CDR3 protein: CATSTSGQGRGNQPQHF
CDR3 DNA: TGTGCCACCAGCACCTCGGGCCAGGGGAGAGGCAATCAGCCCCAGCATTTT

clone size: many
V gene: TRBV19
D gene: -
J gene: TRBJ2-5
CDR3 protein: CASESGGLGETQYF
CDR3 DNA: TGTGCCAGCGAGTCTGGAGGACTTGGGGAGACCCAGTACTTC

clone size: -
V gene: TRBV4-1
D gene: TRBD2
J gene: TRBJ2-1
CDR3 protein: CASSQDLETSYEQFF
CDR3 DNA: TGCGCCAGCAGCCAAGATTTGGAGACTAGCTACGAGCAGTTCTTC

clone size: -
V gene: TRBV6-5
D gene: -
J gene: TRBJ2-1
CDR3 protein: CASSYQGTEQFF
CDR3 DNA: TGTGCCAGCAGTTATCAGGGGACAGAGCAGTTCTTC

clone size: -
V gene: TRBV29-1
D gene: TRBD2
J gene: TRBJ2-1
CDR3 protein: CSVSVEAGGPGEQFF
CDR3 DNA: TGCAGCGTTAGTGTGGAGGCGGGAGGGCCGGGTGAGCAGTTCTTC

clone size: once
V gene: TRBV24-1
D gene: TRBD2
J gene: TRBJ2-1
CDR3 protein: CATSDAGEYNEQFF
CDR3 DNA: TGTGCCACCAGTGACGCGGGAGAATACAATGAGCAGTTCTTC

clone size: few
V gene: TRBV19
D gene: TRBD1
J gene: TRBJ1-2
CDR3 protein: CASSIGGQGHGYTF
CDR3 DNA: TGTGCCAGTAGTATAGGAGGACAGGGCCATGGCTACACCTTC

clone size: -
V gene: TRBV5-1
D gene: TRBD1
J gene: TRBJ1-2
CDR3 protein: CASSPAGGGYGYTF
CDR3 DNA: TGCGCCAGCAGCCCGGCAGGGGGCGGCTATGGCTACACCTTC

clone size: -
V gene: TRBV30
D gene: -
J gene: TRBJ2-5
CDR3 protein: CAWSVRPEETQYF
CDR3 DNA: TGTGCCTGGAGTGTACGCCCAGAAGAGACCCAGTACTTC

clone size: -
V gene: TRBV7-8
D gene: TRBD1
J gene: TRBJ1-2
CDR3 protein: CASSLDRANAYGYTF
CDR3 DNA: TGTGCCAGCAGCCTGGACAGGGCAAATGCCTATGGCTACACCTTC

clone size: -
V gene: TRBV28
D gene: TRBD2
J gene: TRBJ2-1
CDR3 protein: CASSFPSGLAGDNEQFF
CDR3 DNA: TGTGCCAGCAGTTTCCCTTCGGGACTAGCGGGAGACAATGAGCAGTTCTTC

clone size: -
V gene: TRBV7-3
D gene: -
J gene: TRBJ1-1
CDR3 protein: CASSYIIGAEAFF
CDR3 DNA: TGTGCCAGCAGCTATATTATCGGGGCTGAAGCTTTCTTT

clone size: -
V gene: TRBV11-3
D gene: -
J gene: TRBJ1-1
CDR3 protein: CASSLNTGEAFF
CDR3 DNA: TGTGCCAGCAGCTTAAACACAGGTGAAGCTTTCTTT